Listed below are T cell receptor beta chains from one sample, sequenced in a study of CD8+ T cells in alopecia areata. The assay was immunoSEQ multiplex PCR, and TCRdb's table has in-frame clones only and misses some. Of fewer than 250,000 clones in the sample, 30% to 40% were seen once. The material sequenced was CD4+ T cells sorted from blood, taken around week 30, from a patient treated with tofacitinib. Source of these receptors: a human donor with alopecia areata. Both conserved end residues are part of each CDR3. The D gene is left open where the match is weak. The size entry is marked missing in some rows and otherwise reads once, few, many or a size class.

>TRBV30|-|TRBD2|TRBJ2-7
CAWSAWGGSSYEQYF
TGTGCCTGGAGTGCCTGGGGAGGGTCGTCCTACGAGCAGTACTTC
>TRBV30|-|-|TRBJ2-1
CAWSVFLATSNEQFF
TGTGCCTGGAGTGTATTCCTAGCTACTTCCAATGAGCAGTTCTTC
>TRBV18|-|-|TRBJ1-2
CASSPPKTGIGGYTF
TGTGCCAGCTCACCACCAAAGACAGGTATCGGCGGCTACACCTTC
>TRBV29-1|-|-|TRBJ1-2
CSGDLPGGYGYTF
TGCAGCGGCGACTTGCCGGGCGGCTATGGCTACACCTTC
>TRBV7-8|few|-|TRBJ2-2
CASSFQGGVNTGELFF
TGTGCCAGCAGCTTTCAAGGCGGGGTGAACACCGGGGAGCTGTTTTTT
>TRBV2|many|-|TRBJ2-6
CASSVGQHSGANVLTF
TGTGCCAGCAGTGTGGGCCAGCACTCTGGGGCCAACGTCCTGACTTTC
>TRBV7-3|-|-|TRBJ1-4
CASTHLPYVLPF
TGTGCCAGCACCCACTTACCCTACGTACTCCCTTTT
>TRBV4-1|-|TRBD2|TRBJ2-3
CASSQRSGRAVVDTQYF
TGCGCCAGCAGCCAGAGGAGCGGGAGGGCCGTGGTAGATACGCAGTATTTT
>TRBV9|-|-|TRBJ2-6
CASSGVLPGSGANVLTF
TGTGCCAGCAGCGGGGTTTTGCCAGGCTCTGGGGCCAACGTCCTGACTTTC
>TRBV10-3|-|-|TRBJ2-7
CAISESNTGQYF
TGTGCCATCAGTGAGTCGAATACAGGCCAGTACTTC
>TRBV10-3|-|TRBD1|TRBJ2-7
CAIRGGTGGSYEQYF
TGTGCCATCAGGGGTGGGACAGGGGGCTCCTACGAGCAGTACTTC
>TRBV4-1|-|-|TRBJ2-2
CASSQVVRRAGGELFF
TGCGCCAGCAGCCAAGTGGTCCGCAGGGCGGGCGGGGAGCTGTTTTTT
>TRBV10-2|-|-|TRBJ1-1
CASTSGPGSTEAFF
TGCGCCAGCACTAGCGGACCCGGGAGCACTGAAGCTTTCTTT
>TRBV11-2|-|-|TRBJ1-1
CASSPIQRIEAFF
TGTGCCAGCAGCCCTATCCAGCGGATCGAAGCTTTCTTT
>TRBV7-2|-|-|TRBJ2-3
CASSLGGRVTDTQYF
TGTGCCAGCAGCTTAGGTGGCAGGGTCACAGATACGCAGTATTTT
>TRBV11-2|few|-|TRBJ2-3
CASSARRALGDTQYF
TGTGCCAGCAGCGCCCGGAGGGCCCTGGGGGATACGCAGTATTTT
>TRBV19|few|-|TRBJ2-4
CASQEEGISIQYF
TGTGCCAGCCAAGAAGAGGGGATCAGCATTCAGTACTTC
>TRBV6-5|-|-|TRBJ2-7
CASSYDYEQYF
TGTGCCAGCAGTTACGATTACGAGCAGTACTTC
>TRBV7-9|-|-|TRBJ1-5
CASSLALGGFNQPQHF
TGTGCCAGCAGCTTAGCCCTCGGGGGGTTTAATCAGCCCCAGCATTTT
>TRBV6-5|-|-|TRBJ2-7
CASSYSSMGDSYEQYF
TGTGCCAGCAGTTACTCGTCCATGGGAGACTCCTACGAGCAGTACTTC
>TRBV19|-|-|TRBJ2-2
CASSQPGARTGELFF
TGTGCCAGTAGCCAGCCCGGGGCCCGCACCGGGGAGCTGTTTTTT
>TRBV2|few|TRBD1|TRBJ2-5
CASSGQGRDRTQYF
TGTGCCAGCAGCGGACAGGGCAGGGATAGGACCCAGTACTTC
>TRBV5-5|few|-|TRBJ1-4
CASSTDRNEKLFF
TGTGCCAGCAGTACTGACAGAAATGAAAAACTGTTTTTT
>TRBV19|-|TRBD2|TRBJ2-4
CASSIIFGGKAKNIQYF
TGTGCCAGTAGTATTATATTCGGGGGGAAAGCCAAAAACATTCAGTACTTC
>TRBV27|-|TRBD2|TRBJ2-1
CASSFRGDSYNEQFF
TGTGCCAGCAGTTTCCGGGGGGACTCCTACAATGAGCAGTTCTTC
>TRBV7-6|-|TRBD1|TRBJ2-3
CASSLQGHTDTQYF
TGTGCCAGCAGCCTACAGGGGCACACAGATACGCAGTATTTT
>TRBV29-1|few|-|TRBJ2-4
CSAFGTLAKNIQYF
TGCAGCGCGTTTGGGACCCTAGCCAAAAACATTCAGTACTTC
>TRBV14|few|-|TRBJ2-5
CASSQGGVTQYF
TGTGCCAGCAGCCAAGGAGGGGTGACCCAGTACTTC
>TRBV5-8|few|TRBD1|TRBJ2-2
CASSSGQGWSGELFF
TGTGCCAGCAGCTCCGGACAGGGCTGGAGCGGGGAGCTGTTTTTT
>TRBV30|-|-|TRBJ2-1
CAWGNSYNEQFF
TGTGCCTGGGGGAACTCCTACAATGAGCAGTTCTTC
>TRBV29-1|-|TRBD1|TRBJ2-3
CSYITGGKGDTQYF
TGCAGCTATATTACAGGGGGCAAGGGAGATACGCAGTATTTT
>TRBV29-1|few|TRBD1|TRBJ1-1
CSVDEGANTEAFF
TGCAGCGTTGACGAGGGGGCCAACACTGAAGCTTTCTTT
>TRBV29-1|-|-|TRBJ1-1
CSVSLLVMNTEAFF
TGCAGCGTTTCTCTGCTCGTCATGAACACTGAAGCTTTCTTT
>TRBV11-2|few|-|TRBJ2-5
CASSGGVGLTGTQYF
TGTGCCAGCAGCGGAGGGGTTGGACTAACCGGGACCCAGTACTTC
>TRBV29-1|few|-|TRBJ1-2
CSSQGGISDGYTF
TGCAGCTCACAAGGCGGGATTTCCGATGGCTACACCTTC
>TRBV27|-|TRBD1|TRBJ2-3
CASSFFQDRFSDTQYF
TGTGCCAGCAGTTTCTTCCAGGACAGGTTCTCAGATACGCAGTATTTT
>TRBV6-5|few|TRBD1|TRBJ1-2
CASRDTGTGNYGYTF
TGTGCCAGCAGGGACACCGGGACAGGGAACTATGGCTACACCTTC
>TRBV30|-|-|TRBJ1-2
CAWSVGRGYGYTF
TGTGCCTGGAGTGTGGGTCGGGGCTATGGCTACACCTTC
>TRBV13|-|-|TRBJ2-1
CASSSGALGSVHNEQFF
TGTGCCAGCAGCTCCGGTGCGTTGGGAAGCGTACACAATGAGCAGTTCTTC
>TRBV6-5|-|TRBD1|TRBJ1-1
CASRLEQGAKAFF
TGTGCCAGCAGGCTAGAACAGGGGGCGAAAGCTTTCTTT
>TRBV5-1|-|TRBD1|TRBJ1-2
CASSLGQGGYTF
TGCGCCAGCAGCTTGGGACAGGGTGGCTACACCTTC
>TRBV2|-|TRBD2|TRBJ2-1
CASKGLAGIDEQFF
TGTGCCAGCAAAGGGCTAGCGGGAATCGATGAGCAGTTCTTC
>TRBV2|-|-|TRBJ2-7
CASSERWESYEQYF
TGTGCCAGCAGTGAAAGGTGGGAGTCCTACGAGCAGTACTTC
>TRBV9|-|-|TRBJ1-5
CASSVGQSNQPQHF
TGTGCCAGCAGCGTAGGGCAGAGCAATCAGCCCCAGCATTTT
>TRBV27|few|-|TRBJ1-6
CASRLRRADPNSPLHF
TGTGCCAGCAGATTACGTAGAGCAGACCCGAATTCACCCCTCCACTTT
>TRBV19|few|-|TRBJ1-6
CASKLSTDSPLHF
TGTGCCAGTAAATTGTCGACAGATTCACCCCTCCACTTT
>TRBV9|once|-|TRBJ2-5
CASSVARGRGETQYF
TGTGCCAGCAGCGTAGCTAGGGGGAGAGGGGAGACCCAGTACTTC
>TRBV4-1|-|TRBD2|TRBJ2-1
CASSQNPAGGPNEQFF
TGCGCCAGCAGCCAAAACCCCGCGGGGGGGCCGAATGAGCAGTTCTTC
>TRBV2|-|TRBD1|TRBJ1-2
CASSLQGARGYTF
TGTGCCAGCAGTCTTCAGGGGGCGCGGGGCTACACCTTC
>TRBV19|few|TRBD1|TRBJ2-1
CASSRTGNNEQFF
TGTGCCAGTAGTCGGACAGGGAACAATGAGCAGTTCTTC